Reported below is one TCR beta chain. As yet, its antigen is unknown. This specimen comes from a study of shared clonotypes between healthy human individuals. Broader study findings: Some naive CD4 clonotypes, 4% to 6%, turned up in common across several donors.

The germline CDR1 and CDR2 sequences are MNHNS and SASEGT. The length of the CDR3 is 15 residues. The ends lost 6 bases at V and 8 bases at J; junction bases unmatched: 12. In the authors' methods: ImmunoSEQ only sent back junction sequences with no quality scores, so filtering was done differently. Method: immunoSEQ multiplex PCR; TCRdb's copy keeps in-frame clones and lacks some. Clonal size and the V and J genes are those of that table, whereas D and trimming came from the DNA. The sample contains roughly 1,100,000 clones, roughly 75% of which appear only once. This TCR was sampled from a man in his late teens or twenties in good health. This sequence joins TRBV6-1 and TRBJ2-3; 9 nucleotides agree with TRBD2. Sequencing used memory CD4+ T cells sorted from blood. Documented subset: CD45RA-negative fraction. Here the CDR3 reads CASSPPSGAPGTQYF. The DNA for the CDR3 is TGTGCCAGCAGCCCGCCTAGCGGGGCCCCGGGTACGCAGTATTTT.